A single sample gave rise to the 32 T cell receptor beta chains below, sequenced in a study of blood T cell repertoires in COVID-19. Profiled with immunoSEQ multiplex PCR; TCRdb holds only in-frame clones, not every one. The sample gives around 150,000 clones, about 80% of which show up once; around 7% is in the top ten. The sequenced sample consisted of PBMCs or T cells enriched from blood (not recorded which). These receptors all come from a man aged 45 to 65 who had recovered from COVID-19.

This clone was seen a handful of times. The chain has TRBV28 and TRBJ2-7; D not certain. The CDR3 is 14 residues long. The V gene lost 0 bases and the J gene lost 0 bases, with 6 bases spanning the gap. Germline V gene data show CDR1 as MDHEN and CDR2 as SYDVKM. The CDR3 DNA is TGTGCCAGCAGTTTATGGAAGAGCTCCTACGAGCAGTACTTC. Amino acid sequence: CASSLWKSSYEQYF.

The gene calls are TRBV7-2 and TRBJ2-7; TRBD2 matches 8 bases. The V gene end was trimmed by 7 bases and the J gene end by 5 bases; junction bases not matched to a gene: 10. The CDR3 length is 14 residues. Germline assignment: CDR1 SGHTA and CDR2 FQGNSA. The CDR3 DNA follows: TGTGCCAGCACCCAGCGGGGGACATTCCACGAGCAGTACTTC. This codes for CASTQRGTFHEQYF.

This clone appeared once. V and J are TRBV6-5 and TRBJ1-6, with D possibly TRBD1 on 6 matching bases. Germline V gene lookup returns CDR1 MNHEY and CDR2 SVGAGI. The length of the CDR3 is 13 residues. The V end lost 6 bases, the J end lost 7 bases, and 10 bases lay between the germline ends. The CDR3 DNA reads TGTGCCAGCAGGGGGGCCAGGAATTCACCCCTCCACTTT. As protein: CASRGARNSPLHF.

The chain couples TRBV6-5 to TRBJ2-2, with 8 positions matching TRBD2. The CDR3 extends over 14 amino acids. Germline CDR1 and CDR2: MNHEY and SVGAGI. V lost 8 bases to trimming and J lost 0 bases; unmatched junction nucleotides: 2. The CDR3 nucleotides are TGTGCCAGCGCCGGGGGGGCGAACACCGGGGAGCTGTTTTTT. It translates to CASAGGANTGELFF.

The chain combines TRBV19 with TRBJ1-2; the D is unclear. The V gene lost 1 base and the J gene lost 0 bases, with 3 bases spanning the gap. CDR1 and CDR2 (germline): LNHDA, SQIVND (reference sequence). The CDR3 is made up of 13 amino acids. The CDR3 bases are TGTGCCAGTAGTATAGGTACTAACTATGGCTACACCTTC. This gives the protein CASSIGTNYGYTF.

This clone was seen a single time. The chain is built from TRBV11-1 and TRBJ2-5, with D perhaps TRBD2 (6 bases). V was trimmed by 1 base and J by 5 bases, leaving 17 bases between them. Germline loops: CDR1 SGHAT, CDR2 FQDESV (reference sequence). CDR3 length: 16 amino acids. CDR3 amino acids: CASSLGRLVAGETQYF. The CDR3, as DNA: TGTGCCAGCAGCTTAGGGAGACTAGTCGCTGGGGAGACCCAGTACTTC.

Points on this clone: One end of the junction varies from germline; a read error may be responsible. The chain is built from TRBV12-3 or TRBV12-4 and TRBJ2-5, with 11 bases identical to TRBD2. This CDR3 has 13 amino acids. CDR3 protein: CASGGLAGGEGNF. CDR3 bases: TGTGCCAGCGGCGGGCTAGCGGGGGGCGAAGGGAACTTC.

V and J are TRBV4-3 and TRBJ2-2; 8 bases align to TRBD2. The CDR3 is made up of 16 amino acids. Trimming cost V 1 base and J 6 bases; bases outside gene matches: 7. Per germline, CDR1 LGHNA and CDR2 YSLEER. CDR3 sequence reads: CASSQVRGGVAGELFF. The DNA of the CDR3 is TGCGCCAGCAGCCAAGTTCGGGGGGGCGTCGCCGGGGAGCTGTTTTTT.

This clone occurred a few times. This chain connects TRBV5-4 to TRBJ1-1; the match to TRBD1 covers 9 bases. The V segment lost 3 bases and the J segment 3 bases; nucleotides outside the gene matches: 9. Per the germline V gene, CDR1 is SGHNT and CDR2 is YYREEE (reference sequence). This CDR3 is built from 16 residues. CDR3 amino acids: CASSSSLTGGHTEAFF. CDR3 nucleotide sequence: TGTGCCAGCAGCTCCTCCCTGACAGGGGGTCACACTGAAGCTTTCTTT.

J is TRBJ1-1 and V is TRBV21-1. TRBV21-1 is designated a pseudogene. CDR3 length: 13 amino acids. CDR3 region: CAMGAWMNTEAFF. The CDR3 bases are TGTGCCATGGGAGCTTGGATGAACACTGAAGCTTTCTTT.

This clone was observed a handful of times. The chain is built from TRBV9 and TRBJ1-2; D is possibly TRBD1 (5 bases). The germline V and J ends were trimmed by 4 bases and 6 bases, with 22 bases remaining between them. The V gene's germline CDR1 is SGDLS and CDR2 YYNGEE. This CDR3 region has 16 residues. CDR3 residues: CASSPYTSDGGHGYTF. As DNA, the CDR3 is TGTGCCAGCAGCCCCTATACCTCGGACGGGGGTCATGGCTACACCTTC.

This clone was observed a handful of times. The chain recombines TRBV5-5 with TRBJ2-3; 12 nucleotides align to TRBD2. Germline V gene lookup returns CDR1 SGHKS and CDR2 YYEKEE (reference sequence). The CDR3 totals 15 residues. V trimming: 3 bases; J trimming: 10 bases; junction bases outside the gene matches: 9. CDR3 sequence (DNA): TGTGCCAGCAGCTACCCGGGACTAGCGGGTGCAGCGCAGTATTTT. Its protein is CASSYPGLAGAAQYF. Combining the CDR3 with reference TRBV5-5 and TRBJ2-3 gives the whole variable domain DAGVTQSPTHLIKTRGQQVTLRCSPISGHKSVSWYQQVLGQGPQFIFQYYEKEERGRGNFPDRFSARQFPNYSSELNVNALLLGDSALYLCASSYPGLAGAAQYFGPGTRLTVL.

The chain is built from TRBV3-1 (or the pseudogene TRBV3-2) and TRBJ2-6, with 14 bases lining up with TRBD2. The CDR3 runs 19 residues. The germline V gene has CDR1 LGHDT and CDR2 YNNKEL (reference sequence). The V segment lost 2 bases and the J segment 0 bases; nucleotides outside the gene matches: 3. CDR3 sequence reads: CASSQQGLAGVSGANVLTF. The CDR3 DNA reads as TGTGCCAGCAGCCAACAGGGACTAGCGGGGGTCTCTGGGGCCAACGTCCTGACTTTC.

This chain joins TRBV11-2 and TRBJ2-1, with unresolved D. Trimming removed 1 base at V and 10 bases at J, with 5 bases between. Germline CDR1 and CDR2: SGHAT and FQNNGV. CDR3 length: 11 residues. The CDR3 loop is CASSLVQEQFF. Here the CDR3 DNA reads TGTGCCAGCAGCTTAGTTCAGGAGCAGTTCTTC.

The chain couples TRBV3-1 (or the pseudogene TRBV3-2) to TRBJ2-1; 8 bases fit TRBD2. Germline CDR1 and CDR2: LGHDT and YNNKEL (reference sequence). CDR3 length: 13 amino acids. V shed 5 bases and J 3 bases; nucleotides not matched to a gene: 0. DNA for the CDR3: TGTGCCAGCAGCGGGACTAGCTACAATGAGCAGTTCTTC. Translation: CASSGTSYNEQFF.

This clone was detected once. The chain's CDR3 is CASSQVAGSHEQFF. CDR3 sequence (DNA): TGTGCCAGCAGCCAAGTGGCAGGCTCTCATGAGCAGTTCTTC. The gene calls are TRBV14 and TRBJ2-1; D gene unclear. This CDR3 region has 14 residues. Germline lookup yields CDR1 SGHDN and CDR2 FVKESK. Trimming left V 1 base short and J 8 bases short, with 12 bases between.

DNA of the CDR3: TGTGCCAGCAGTCACCCCGGGACTAGCAGCTACGAGCAGTACTTC. Encoded protein: CASSHPGTSSYEQYF. The chain has TRBV6-2 or TRBV6-3 and TRBJ2-7, with 9 bases identical to TRBD2. The CDR3 totals 15 residues. The trim removed 5 bases at V and 3 bases at J, leaving 8 bases unmatched. Germline V gene lookup returns CDR1 MNHEY and CDR2 SVGEGT.

The V and J genes are TRBV2 and TRBJ1-2; 7 bases align to TRBD1. Trimming removed 4 bases from V and 4 bases from J; junction bases left unmatched: 6. Germline CDR1 is SNHLY and CDR2 is FYNNEI. The CDR3 is 14 amino acids. The CDR3 DNA reads as TGTGCCAGCAGTGGGTCGGGACAGCCCTATGGCTACACCTTC. This codes for CASSGSGQPYGYTF.

The chain combines TRBV7-2 with TRBJ2-1; possibly TRBD2 for D (5 bases). There are 16 residues in the CDR3. V was cut by 5 bases and J by 2 bases, with 16 bases left in between. Germline CDR1 reads SGHTA; CDR2 reads FQGNSA. The CDR3 DNA reads as TGTGCCAGCAGCCCCCGTCCGGGAAGGACCTACAATGAGCAGTTCTTC. Amino acid sequence: CASSPRPGRTYNEQFF.

V is TRBV11-2 and J is TRBJ1-5, with 7 bases lining up with TRBD1. CDR1 and CDR2 from the germline V gene are SGHAT and FQNNGV. V lost 3 bases and J lost 8; bases outside the gene matches: 4. The CDR3 extends over 13 amino acids. The CDR3 nucleotides are TGTGCCAGCAGCTTGACAGGGAGTGAGCCCCAGCATTTT. Translating gives CASSLTGSEPQHF.

The V and J genes are TRBV28 and TRBJ2-1; 8 bases align to TRBD1. This CDR3 contains 16 residues. Germline V CDR1 and CDR2: MDHEN, SYDVKM. V lost 4 bases to trimming and J lost 2 bases; unmatched junction nucleotides: 7. CDR3 residues: CASSSGQGSTYNEQFF. In nucleotides, the CDR3 is TGTGCCAGCAGTTCTGGACAGGGCAGTACCTACAATGAGCAGTTCTTC.

This clone has more than one count but fewer than ten. J is TRBJ1-1 and V is TRBV30, with 10 bases aligning to TRBD1. The ends lost 7 bases at V and 4 bases at J; junction bases unmatched: 6. The CDR3 consists of 13 residues. CDR1 and CDR2 from the germline V gene are GTSNPN and SVGIG (reference sequence). CDR3 amino acids: CAFRGQGTTEAFF. CDR3 nucleotides: TGTGCCTTTCGGGGACAGGGGACCACTGAAGCTTTCTTT. Variable domain in full (rest from reference TRBV30 and TRBJ1-1): SQTIHQWPATLVQPVGSPLSLECTVEGTSNPNLYWYRQAAGRGLQLLFYSVGIGQISSEVPQNLSASRPQDRQFILSSKKLLLSDSGFYLCAFRGQGTTEAFFGQGTRLTVV.

This clone was seen more than once but under ten times. The chain couples TRBV5-1 to TRBJ2-1, with a weak D call TRBD1 (6 bases). This CDR3 is 15 amino acids long. Trimming cost V 0 bases and J 7 bases, with 14 bases left between them. Germline V gene sequence: CDR1 SGHRS, CDR2 YFSETQ. The CDR3 protein is CASSLDRVEWNEQFF. The CDR3 coding sequence is TGCGCCAGCAGCTTGGACAGGGTGGAGTGGAATGAGCAGTTCTTC.

V usage is TRBV7-9 and J usage is TRBJ2-7, with D possibly being TRBD1 (5 bases). V dropped 4 bases and J dropped 3 bases, with 22 bases sitting between them. This CDR3 is 17 amino acids long. CDR1 and CDR2 (germline): SEHNR, FQNEAQ (reference sequence). The CDR3 spells CASSSGSGSPAGYEQYF. The CDR3 region has the DNA TGTGCCAGCAGCTCAGGGTCAGGTTCCCCTGCAGGCTACGAGCAGTACTTC.

The rearrangement joins TRBV19 to TRBJ2-1, with 8 bases identical to TRBD2. This CDR3 has 14 residues. From germline, CDR1 is LNHDA and CDR2 SQIVND (reference sequence). The V segment lost 7 bases and the J segment 3 bases; nucleotides outside the gene matches: 5. As DNA, the CDR3 is TGTGCCAGTAACGGGAGGGGGGTCTACAATGAGCAGTTCTTC. Protein: CASNGRGVYNEQFF.

The J gene is TRBJ2-3, the V gene TRBV3-1 (or the pseudogene TRBV3-2); D gene unclear. This CDR3 region has 11 residues. V was trimmed by 1 base and J by 8 bases, leaving 4 bases between them. Germline loops: CDR1 LGHDT, CDR2 YNNKEL (reference sequence). The CDR3 DNA sequence: TGTGCCAGCAGCCAAGTCGGTACGCAGTATTTT. The encoded protein is CASSQVGTQYF.

V is TRBV7-9 and J is TRBJ2-5; 11 bases are shared with TRBD1. This CDR3 contains 15 residues. In germline, CDR1 is SEHNR, CDR2 FQNEAQ (reference sequence). V lost 5 bases to trimming and J lost 4 bases; unmatched junction nucleotides: 6. CDR3 DNA: TGTGCCAGCAGCCTCCTAGGACAGGGGGCAGAGACCCAGTACTTC. This codes for CASSLLGQGAETQYF.

The chain uses TRBV5-6 and TRBJ1-2; D gene ambiguous. The length of the CDR3 is 11 residues. V was shortened by 0 bases and J by 14 bases, with 11 bases between the two germline ends. Looked up from germline, CDR1 is SGHDT and CDR2 is YYEEEE. The CDR3, as DNA: TGTGCCAGCAGCTTGGGAGTTGCGGGGACCTTC. Translating it yields CASSLGVAGTF.

The chain joins TRBV5-1 to TRBJ1-1; 8 bases fit TRBD1. The germline gives CDR1 SGHRS, CDR2 YFSETQ. V trimming: 0 bases; J trimming: 0 bases; junction bases outside the gene matches: 4. The CDR3 sequence is 16 residues long. This chain's CDR3 is CASSLDRGYLNTEAFF. The CDR3 DNA sequence: TGCGCCAGCAGCTTGGACAGGGGGTACCTGAACACTGAAGCTTTCTTT.

J is TRBJ1-2 and V is TRBV30; D perhaps matches TRBD1 (5 bases). The CDR3 is 11 amino acids. The germline CDR1 and CDR2 sequences are GTSNPN and SVGIG (reference sequence). CDR3 coding DNA: TGTGCATGGTGGAGGGGCTATGGCTACACCTTC. Amino acids: CAWWRGYGYTF.

In this sample, this clone turned up once. The chain uses TRBV12-3 or TRBV12-4 and TRBJ1-1; D possibly corresponds to TRBD1 (6 bases). The CDR3 runs to 12 residues. The germline V and J ends were trimmed by 5 bases and 10 bases, with 14 bases remaining between them. In nucleotides, the CDR3 is TGTGCCAGCAGTCCCGGGACACCGCGAGCTTTCTTT. The encoded protein is CASSPGTPRAFF.

V gene TRBV28 combines with J gene TRBJ2-2; TRBD2 might be the D (6 bases). Trimming shortened V by 2 bases and J by 0 bases, and 7 bases separated the two germline ends. Germline values: CDR1 MDHEN, CDR2 SYDVKM. The CDR3 is made up of 15 amino acids. The CDR3 is CASSLTGANTGELFF. The CDR3, as DNA: TGTGCCAGCAGTTTAACGGGGGCGAACACCGGGGAGCTGTTTTTT.